This T cell receptor (beta chain) was documented in a study of siplizumab effects on memory and regulatory T cells. Study-wide results and caveats: Unstimulated subset assignment was obtained for only a minor fraction of alloreactive clones. The study found that siplizumab significantly reduced alloreactive sequences traceable to unstimulated CD4+ memory cells. For mappable alloreactive CD4+ clones, the mean Treg-derived fraction was around 69% with siplizumab and approximately 26% in controls.

With respect to this clone: No antigen is known for it.

Some 100,000 TCR templates were measured in each sample. Assay: immunoSEQ multiplex PCR; the TCRdb copy retains only in-frame clones and omits some. Counted here are roughly 56,000 clones, around 98% occurring once; the ten biggest clones make up approximately 0.99%. Trimming left V 3 bases short and J 8 bases short, with 16 bases between. This CDR3 comprises 14 residues. Germline-derived CDR1 and CDR2 are MNHEY and SVGAGI. Sequencing used naive CD8+ T cells sorted from blood. The receptor was derived from a human donor in good health. The chain uses TRBV6-5 and TRBJ1-1; maybe TRBD1 (5 bases). CDR3 sequence: CASSYGTGGGEAFF. The CDR3 nucleotides are TGTGCCAGCAGTTATGGGACGGGAGGCGGGGAAGCTTTCTTT.